This TCR beta chain appears in the sequencing data of a study of PD-L1 blockade in urothelial cancer. The time point denotes: peripheral blood 6 weeks after treatment start. The assay was immunoSEQ multiplex PCR, and TCRdb's table has in-frame clones only and misses some. The table lists fewer than 90,000 clones, 75% to 95% of them singletons, with roughly 0.87% in the top ten. This TCR derives from a woman older than 75 with urothelial cancer. The sample in question was PBMCs, obtained around atezolizumab (anti-PD-L1) treatment.

Here the CDR3 DNA reads TGTGCCAGCATCCAGGGTTTAAGTTCCTACGAGCAGTACTTC. Residues: CASIQGLSSYEQYF. This chain uses TRBV28 with TRBJ2-7, with D possibly being TRBD1 (5 bases). This CDR3 has 14 amino acids. V lost 7 bases and J lost 1, with 14 bases in between. Germline CDR1 MDHEN, CDR2 SYDVKM.